This is a list of T cell receptor beta chains from one sample in a study of blood T cell repertoires in COVID-19. The table came from immunoSEQ multiplex PCR; TCRdb's copy has only in-frame clones and leaves some out. This table holds 250,000 or so clones, roughly 84% found once. Specimen: PBMCs or T cells enriched from blood (not recorded which). The receptor source for this set is a man in his forties or fifties who had recovered from COVID-19. Both conserved end residues are part of each CDR3. The D gene is left open where the match is weak. Some rows have no size entry. The others give once, few or many, or a class for an expanded clone.

size: -
D: -
J: TRBJ2-6
V: TRBV18
CDR3: CASSLGGTGPLSGANVLTF
DNA: TGTGCCAGCTCACTGGGGGGGACAGGCCCCCTGAGCGGGGCCAACGTCCTGACTTTC

size: -
D: TRBD2
J: TRBJ2-5
V: TRBV10-1
CDR3: CASSPGLAGGSRETQYF
DNA: TGCGCCAGCAGCCCCGGACTAGCGGGAGGCTCCCGAGAGACCCAGTACTTC

size: -
D: TRBD1
J: TRBJ2-3
V: TRBV18
CDR3: CASSPLGTGGEHTQYF
DNA: TGTGCCAGCTCACCACTCGGTACAGGGGGCGAACATACGCAGTATTTT

size: -
D: -
J: TRBJ2-7
V: TRBV5-3
CDR3: CARSLVIGGYEQYF
DNA: TGTGCCAGAAGCTTGGTGATAGGAGGATACGAGCAGTACTTC

size: -
D: -
J: TRBJ2-5
V: TRBV21-1
CDR3: CASILPGGYQETQYF
DNA: TGTGCCAGCATCCTCCCCGGGGGATACCAAGAGACCCAGTACTTC

size: few
D: TRBD1
J: TRBJ2-7
V: TRBV18
CDR3: CASSPRPGQGNLDPYEQYF
DNA: TGTGCCAGCTCACCCCGACCGGGACAGGGAAATTTGGACCCCTACGAGCAGTACTTC

size: once
D: -
J: TRBJ1-5
V: TRBV6-2/TRBV6-3
CDR3: CASTPRRGYQPQHF
DNA: TGTGCCAGCACCCCCCGGCGGGGGTATCAGCCCCAGCATTTT

size: -
D: -
J: TRBJ1-1
V: TRBV11-2
CDR3: CASSFGAFNPRGTEAFF
DNA: TGTGCCAGCAGCTTTGGGGCGTTTAACCCAAGGGGGACTGAAGCTTTCTTT

size: few
D: TRBD2
J: TRBJ2-7
V: TRBV7-7
CDR3: CASSHGGIPDHEQYF
DNA: TGTGCTAGCAGCCACGGGGGGATCCCTGACCACGAGCAGTACTTC

size: -
D: -
J: TRBJ2-7
V: TRBV10-3
CDR3: CASTEYDKSYEQYF
DNA: TGTGCCAGCACCGAATATGACAAGTCCTACGAGCAGTACTTC

size: -
D: -
J: TRBJ1-1
V: TRBV3-1/TRBV3-2
CDR3: CASSQYRGFTEAFF
DNA: TGTGCCAGCAGCCAATACCGGGGGTTTACTGAAGCTTTCTTT

size: -
D: TRBD1
J: TRBJ2-7
V: TRBV28
CDR3: CASSSRQGAPTYEQYF
DNA: TGTGCCAGCAGTTCCCGACAGGGGGCTCCGACCTACGAGCAGTACTTC

size: -
D: -
J: TRBJ1-1
V: TRBV12-5
CDR3: CASGLGDTEAFF
DNA: TGTGCTAGTGGTTTAGGAGACACTGAAGCTTTCTTT

size: -
D: -
J: TRBJ2-7
V: TRBV5-1
CDR3: CASSLDRLPYEQYF
DNA: TGCGCCAGCAGCTTGGACAGGCTCCCCTACGAGCAGTACTTC

size: -
D: -
J: TRBJ1-6
V: TRBV28
CDR3: CASSRDRSSYNSPLHF
DNA: TGTGCCAGCAGTCGAGACAGGAGCTCCTATAATTCACCCCTCCACTTT

size: -
D: -
J: TRBJ1-1
V: TRBV7-2
CDR3: CASSAELQAQAFF
DNA: TGTGCCAGCAGCGCAGAGTTGCAGGCGCAAGCTTTCTTT

size: -
D: TRBD2
J: TRBJ2-1
V: TRBV29-1
CDR3: CSVAAGGNNEQFF
DNA: TGCAGCGTTGCGGCGGGGGGAAACAATGAGCAGTTCTTC

size: -
D: -
J: TRBJ1-2
V: TRBV6-5
CDR3: CASSLTNSGGYTF
DNA: TGTGCCAGCAGTCTAACCAACAGCGGTGGCTACACCTTC

size: -
D: -
J: TRBJ1-1
V: TRBV7-2
CDR3: CASTPGVGKMNTEAFF
DNA: TGTGCCAGCACCCCGGGGGTGGGGAAAATGAACACTGAAGCTTTCTTT

size: -
D: -
J: TRBJ1-2
V: TRBV30
CDR3: CAWSLRTVKGYTF
DNA: TGTGCCTGGAGTCTTCGGACAGTGAAGGGCTACACCTTC

size: -
D: TRBD1
J: TRBJ2-5
V: TRBV27
CDR3: CASSRDRAQETQYF
DNA: TGTGCCAGCAGTCGGGACAGGGCACAAGAGACCCAGTACTTC

size: few
D: TRBD1
J: TRBJ1-2
V: TRBV9
CDR3: CASSATVGGQRDYGYTF
DNA: TGTGCCAGCAGCGCAACAGTAGGGGGCCAGCGGGACTATGGCTACACCTTC

size: -
D: -
J: TRBJ2-1
V: TRBV7-9
CDR3: CASSPSYNEQFF
DNA: TGTGCCAGCAGTCCGTCCTACAATGAGCAGTTCTTC

size: -
D: -
J: TRBJ1-2
V: TRBV27
CDR3: CASSLSQDYGYTF
DNA: TGTGCCAGCAGTTTAAGCCAGGATTATGGCTACACCTTC

size: -
D: TRBD1
J: TRBJ2-1
V: TRBV2
CDR3: CASGGQSSYNEQFF
DNA: TGTGCCAGCGGGGGACAGAGCTCCTACAATGAGCAGTTCTTC